This T cell receptor (beta chain) appears in the sequencing data of a study of cytomegalovirus exposure and HLA in healthy donors. The PCR contained 60 Vbeta and 13 Jbeta primers. Some clones are missing from TCRdb's copy, which holds only in-frame ones; the method was immunoSEQ multiplex PCR. The sample shows fewer than 130,000 clones, about 70% of them seen only once. CDR1 is SNHLY, CDR2 FYNNEI, per germline. V gave up 4 bases and J gave up 0 bases, with 15 bases separating them. There are 16 residues in the CDR3. The rearrangement uses TRBV2 and TRBJ1-2, with D maybe TRBD1 (6 bases). The receptor comes from a man between 45 and 60 years old in good health and CMV-seropositive. The source material was PBMCs. The CDR3 is CASSGTDEISNYGYTF. The CDR3 DNA follows: TGTGCCAGCAGTGGGACAGACGAAATTTCTAACTATGGCTACACCTTC.